The clone carrying this TCR beta chain was detected a few times. The germline gene is not matched at one end of the junction; a read error may be the cause. The CDR3 consists of 16 residues. In germline, CDR1 is MDHEN, CDR2 SYDVKM. What was amplified from RNA transcripts were TCR beta CDR3 regions. When the TCR CDR3 underwent first-round RT-PCR, the HTBI primer set was used. TCRdb used MiXCR to reprocess the multiplex PCR reads, holding one entry per CDR3 protein. The table has 700,000 or so distinct CDR3 sequences, about a sixth seen once. The data belong to a study of T cells in Graves' hyperthyroidism and ophthalmopathy.

This clonotype originated in a man aged 18 to 29 with Graves' hyperthyroidism. The chain recombines TRBV28 with TRBJ2-4; TRBD2 aligns across 9 bases. Sequencing used blood. This CDR3 reads CAGSAVAGDFQNIQYF. In DNA form, the CDR3 reads TGTGCCGGCAGCGCTGTAGCGGGAGATTTCCAAAACATTCAGTACTTC.